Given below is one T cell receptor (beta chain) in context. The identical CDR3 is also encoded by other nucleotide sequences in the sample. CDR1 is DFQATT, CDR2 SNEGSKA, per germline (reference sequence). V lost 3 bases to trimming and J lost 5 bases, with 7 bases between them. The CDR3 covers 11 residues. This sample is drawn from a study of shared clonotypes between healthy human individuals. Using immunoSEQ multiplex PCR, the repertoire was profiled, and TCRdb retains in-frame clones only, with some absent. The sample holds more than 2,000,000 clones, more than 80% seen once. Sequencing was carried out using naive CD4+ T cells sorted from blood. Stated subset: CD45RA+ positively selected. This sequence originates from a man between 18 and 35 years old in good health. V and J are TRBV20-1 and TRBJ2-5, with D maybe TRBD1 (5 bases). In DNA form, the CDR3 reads TGCAGTGCTAGTCAGGGCGAGACCCAGTACTTC. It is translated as CSASQGETQYF.